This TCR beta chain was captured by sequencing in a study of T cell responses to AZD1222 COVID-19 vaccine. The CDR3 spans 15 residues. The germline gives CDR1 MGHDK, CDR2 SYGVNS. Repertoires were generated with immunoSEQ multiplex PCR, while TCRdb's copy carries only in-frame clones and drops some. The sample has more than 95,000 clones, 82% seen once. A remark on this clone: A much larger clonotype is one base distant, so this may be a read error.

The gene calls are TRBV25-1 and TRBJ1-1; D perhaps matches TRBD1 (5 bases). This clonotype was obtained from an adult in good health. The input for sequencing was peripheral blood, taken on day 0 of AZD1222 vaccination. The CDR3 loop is CASSETGTPNAEAFF. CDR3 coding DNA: TGTGCCAGCAGTGAAACCGGGACGCCGAACGCTGAAGCTTTCTTT.